These 31 T cell receptor beta chains were sequenced from one sample in a study of regulatory T cells in long-lasting Graves disease. Time point meaning: newly diagnosed GD, antithyroid drugs for less than 3 months. From RNA extracted from PBMCs, the TCR library was made. Arm-PCR of CDR3 regions with iRepertoire HTBI primers generated TCR beta libraries. TCRdb passed the multiplex PCR reads through MiXCR, listing each CDR3 protein once. The sample lists 530,000 or so distinct CDR3 sequences, less than 15% occurring once. In addition, the sample was reused for a study of T cells in Graves' hyperthyroidism and ophthalmopathy.

The specimen comprised peripheral blood mononuclear cells (PBMCs), sampled at new diagnosis, from a patient treated with antithyroid drugs. These receptors originate from a man between 25 and 39 years old with Graves disease.

This clonotype was detected a few times. The J gene is TRBJ2-7, the V gene TRBV9; unclear D gene. CDR3 length: 14 amino acids. Germline-derived CDR1 and CDR2 are SGDLS and YYNGEE. Trimming cost V 4 bases and J 4 bases, with 15 bases left between them. As DNA, the CDR3 is TGTGCCAGCAGCCCTCACCGGCAGGAATACGAGCAGTACTTC. Translating gives CASSPHRQEYEQYF.

This clonotype was observed at least ten times. The genes are TRBV13 and TRBJ2-1, with D uncertain. The CDR3 contains 12 residues. V lost 5 bases, J lost 9 bases, and 11 bases lay in between. CDR1 is PRHDT, CDR2 FYEKMQ, per germline (reference sequence). This CDR3 is CASSRDRSEQFF. The CDR3 DNA sequence: TGTGCCAGCAGCCGAGATAGGAGTGAGCAGTTCTTC.

In this sample, this clonotype turned up many times. CDR3: CASSLAGVRPDTQYF. In DNA form, the CDR3 reads TGCGCCAGCAGCTTAGCGGGAGTTCGCCCAGATACGCAGTATTTT. The chain uses TRBV5-1 and TRBJ2-3, with 8 bases lining up with TRBD2. The germline gives CDR1 SGHRS, CDR2 YFSETQ. This CDR3 is 15 amino acids long. V was clipped by 2 bases and J by 4 bases; unmatched bases: 6. The full variable domain, completed using reference TRBV5-1 and TRBJ2-3, is KAGVTQTPRYLIKTRGQQVTLSCSPISGHRSVSWYQQTPGQGLQFLFEYFSETQRNKGNFPGRFSGRQFSNSRSEMNVSTLELGDSALYLCASSLAGVRPDTQYFGPGTRLTVL.

The sample holds many counts of this clonotype. J is TRBJ1-1 and V is TRBV6-5; D may be TRBD1 (5 bases). The CDR3 totals 14 residues. V was pared by 0 bases and J by 5 bases, with 10 bases between. Germline CDR1 MNHEY, CDR2 SVGAGI. The CDR3 DNA sequence: TGTGCCAGCAGTTACTCGAGGGCAGGGACTGAAGCTTTCTTT. Amino acids: CASSYSRAGTEAFF.

This clonotype was counted a few times. This chain links TRBV14 with TRBJ1-2, with D possibly being TRBD1 (6 bases). Trimming pared 0 bases from V and 8 bases from J, leaving 25 bases between. Per the germline V gene, CDR1 is SGHDN and CDR2 is FVKESK. The CDR3 totals 18 residues. The CDR3 DNA is TGTGCCAGCAGCCAAGATCCCCGGACAGTTGGCCCCCTCTCCGGCTACACCTTC. Its translation is CASSQDPRTVGPLSGYTF.

This clonotype showed up just a few times. The V call is TRBV30, the J call TRBJ1-2, with unresolved D. Germline loops: CDR1 GTSNPN, CDR2 SVGIG (reference sequence). This CDR3 is 12 amino acids long. V was trimmed by 1 base and J by 8 bases, leaving 11 bases between them. The CDR3 DNA follows: TGTGCCTGGAGTGATAACGCGGGGGGCTACACCTTC. Amino acids: CAWSDNAGGYTF.

This clonotype was counted at least ten times. The V and J genes are TRBV6-1 and TRBJ1-3; D possibly corresponds to TRBD1 (6 bases). The CDR3 is made up of 13 amino acids. The germline V gene has CDR1 MNHNS and CDR2 SASEGT. Trimming pared 8 bases from V and 4 bases from J, leaving 12 bases between. This CDR3 reads CASSAGEGNTIYF. CDR3 nucleotide sequence: TGTGCCAGCTCAGCAGGGGAAGGAAACACCATATATTTT.

In its sample, this clonotype was seen many times. This sequence joins TRBV20-1 and TRBJ1-5; the D gene is possibly TRBD1 (5 bases). This CDR3 contains 15 residues. The V and J ends lost 4 bases and 6 bases respectively, with 19 bases between them. The germline V gene encodes CDR1 DFQATT and CDR2 SNEGSKA (reference sequence). CDR3 nucleotide sequence: TGCAGTGCTATGTTGTCCGGGGGTACTAGTCAGCCCCAGCATTTT. It is translated as CSAMLSGGTSQPQHF.

About this clonotype: A far more abundant clone sits one base away, making this likely a read error. V gene TRBV6-5 combines with J gene TRBJ2-3; no firm D call. Germline V gene data show CDR1 as MNHEY and CDR2 as SVGAGI. This CDR3 contains 13 residues. This chain's CDR3 is CASSYPYTDTRYF. The CDR3, as DNA: TGTGCCAGCAGTTACCCGTACACAGATACGCGGTATTTT.

The chain links TRBV6-1 to TRBJ1-3; no reliable D call. Germline V lookup: CDR1 MNHNS, CDR2 SASEGT. CDR3 size: 14 residues. Trimming removed 10 bases from V and 0 bases from J, with 13 bases in between. For the CDR3, the DNA is TGTGCCACCCAACGACGGAGCTCTGGAAACACCATATATTTT. Translated: CATQRRSSGNTIYF.

This clonotype appeared many times. V and J are TRBV11-2 and TRBJ1-6; 8 bases agree with TRBD1. The CDR3 runs 16 residues. The V segment lost 1 base and the J segment 5 bases; nucleotides outside the gene matches: 4. The germline V gene encodes CDR1 SGHAT and CDR2 FQNNGV. As DNA, the CDR3 is TGTGCCAGCAGCTTAGTGGGACAGGTGGATAATTCACCCCTCCACTTT. Translated: CASSLVGQVDNSPLHF.

This clonotype was counted a few times. The chain uses TRBV24-1 and TRBJ2-1, with D perhaps matching TRBD1 (5 bases). CDR3 length: 15 amino acids. V gave up 2 bases and J gave up 4 bases, with 11 bases separating them. Germline V gene data show CDR1 as KGHDR and CDR2 as SFDVKD. Written as DNA, the CDR3 is TGTGCCACCAGTGATTCGGCGGACACTTACAATGAGCAGTTCTTC. This sequence encodes CATSDSADTYNEQFF.

This clonotype was seen at least ten times. The rearrangement joins TRBV3-1 to TRBJ2-1, with TRBD2 as a possible D gene (6 bases). V lost 3 bases and J lost 8, with 17 bases in between. Germline CDR1 is LGHDT and CDR2 is YNNKEL (reference sequence). The CDR3 sequence is 15 residues long. The CDR3 region has the DNA TGTGCCAGCAGCCAGGGCGGGACCGAATTGGATGAGCAGTTCTTC. Amino acids: CASSQGGTELDEQFF.

This clonotype was detected ten times or more. The chain joins TRBV24-1 to TRBJ2-3; D might be TRBD1 (5 bases). Germline values: CDR1 KGHDR, CDR2 SFDVKD. The CDR3 spans 15 residues. The ends were cut back, 3 bases at V and 4 bases at J, with 13 bases in the middle. The CDR3 sequence is CATSDAQGGADTQYF. The CDR3 DNA is TGTGCCACCAGTGATGCGCAGGGTGGAGCAGATACGCAGTATTTT.

This clonotype was counted at least ten times. The gene calls are TRBV29-1 and TRBJ2-3, with TRBD2 matching 13 bases. This CDR3 is 16 amino acids long. Germline values: CDR1 SQVTM, CDR2 ANQGSEA. The J segment lost 5 bases and the V segment lost 5 bases, leaving 10 bases of the junction unmatched. The CDR3 protein is CSVHHGLAGVLDTQYF. The CDR3 DNA reads TGCAGCGTTCACCACGGACTAGCGGGAGTTCTAGATACGCAGTATTTT.

This clonotype was found many times. V gene TRBV20-1 combines with J gene TRBJ2-1; D not certain. The CDR3 consists of 16 residues. CDR1 is DFQATT and CDR2 is SNEGSKA in the germline V gene (reference sequence). Trimming pared 4 bases from V and 0 bases from J, leaving 16 bases between. The CDR3 is CSAISISSVSYNEQFF. DNA of the CDR3: TGCAGTGCTATCTCAATATCGAGCGTCTCCTACAATGAGCAGTTCTTC.

This clonotype was found many times. The chain has TRBV7-3 and TRBJ2-3; 8 nucleotides match TRBD2. The germline CDR1 and CDR2 sequences are SGHTA and FQGTGA. The CDR3 is 15 amino acids. V trimming: 0 bases; J trimming: 4 bases; junction bases outside the gene matches: 3. CDR3 sequence: CASSLTLAGSDTQYF. The CDR3 DNA is TGTGCCAGCAGCTTAACGTTAGCGGGGTCAGATACGCAGTATTTT.

At least ten counts were recorded for this clonotype. The V gene is TRBV5-5, the J gene TRBJ2-5, with a weak D call TRBD2 (5 bases). The CDR3 spans 15 residues. Trimming removed 2 bases from V and 3 bases from J, with 14 bases in between. Per germline, CDR1 SGHKS and CDR2 YYEKEE (reference sequence). CDR3 loop: CASSFYYKGEETQYF. In nucleotides, the CDR3 is TGTGCCAGCAGCTTTTACTATAAGGGAGAAGAGACCCAGTACTTC.

The chain has TRBV12-3 or TRBV12-4 and TRBJ1-1; D unresolved. V was shortened by 6 bases and J by 5 bases, with 13 bases between the two germline ends. CDR3 length equals 13 residues. CDR3 amino acids: CASSLKSGTEAFF. The CDR3, as DNA: TGTGCCAGCAGCTTGAAGAGTGGAACTGAAGCTTTCTTT.

The table lists this clonotype with many counts. V usage is TRBV27 and J usage is TRBJ2-2; D is uncertain. Trimming pared 3 bases from V and 9 bases from J, leaving 11 bases between. Germline V CDR1 and CDR2: MNHEY, SMNVEV (reference sequence). There are 13 residues in the CDR3. The CDR3 region has the DNA TGTGCCAGCAGTTTGGCTGGGTCCCGGGAGCTGTTTTTT. It encodes CASSLAGSRELFF.

The chain uses TRBV7-2 and TRBJ2-2, with a possible D match to TRBD2 (5 bases). The V end lost 3 bases, the J end lost 4 bases, and 12 bases lay between the germline ends. The length of the CDR3 is 15 residues. Per the germline V gene, CDR1 is SGHTA and CDR2 is FQGNSA. CDR3 protein: CASSFKDSFTGELFF. The CDR3 DNA follows: TGTGCCAGCAGCTTCAAGGACTCTTTCACCGGGGAGCTGTTTTTT.

The V gene is TRBV12-3 or TRBV12-4, the J gene TRBJ2-7; possibly TRBD1 for D (5 bases). CDR3 length equals 14 residues. Trimming took 3 bases from V and 5 from J, leaving 14 bases between them. CDR3 in amino acids: CASSFQQGPDEQYF. In DNA form, the CDR3 reads TGTGCCAGCAGTTTCCAGCAGGGTCCCGACGAGCAGTACTTC.

This clonotype was recorded a few times. This chain uses TRBV19 with TRBJ2-1; TRBD2 matches 7 bases. Trimming cost V 9 bases and J 6 bases; bases outside gene matches: 14. CDR1 is LNHDA, CDR2 SQIVND, per germline (reference sequence). This CDR3 comprises 15 residues. In DNA, the CDR3 is TGTGCCAGCGAGACTTGGCTAGCGGTTTCCAATGAGCAGTTCTTC. Protein sequence: CASETWLAVSNEQFF.

This clonotype was seen many times. The rearrangement joins TRBV29-1 to TRBJ2-5; 10 bases line up with TRBD1. CDR3 length: 15 residues. With 2 bases clipped from V and 5 bases from J, the junction kept 8 bases outside the gene matches. Germline CDR1 reads SQVTM; CDR2 reads ANQGSEA. The DNA for the CDR3 is TGCAGCGTTGAACCTATGGGACAGGGGTTGGAGACCCAGTACTTC. It translates to CSVEPMGQGLETQYF. Drawing the rest from reference TRBV29-1 and TRBJ2-5, the complete variable domain is SAVISQKPSRDICQRGTSLTIQCQVDSQVTMMFWYRQQPGQSLTLIATANQGSEATYESGFVIDKFPISRPNLTFSTLTVSNMSPEDSSIYLCSVEPMGQGLETQYFGPGTRLLVL.

The V call is TRBV27, the J call TRBJ1-4, with TRBD1 as a possible D gene (5 bases). The tail of the sequence fits TRBJ1-6 better, so the J call may be wrong. This CDR3 comprises 14 residues. Germline-derived CDR1 and CDR2 are MNHEY and SMNVEV (reference sequence). In DNA, the CDR3 is TGTGCCAGCAGGACTGGGGGACTCTCAAGCGCCCTCCACTTT. Protein product: CASRTGGLSSALHF.

This clonotype was observed once. V and J are TRBV4-1 and TRBJ1-6; D is perhaps TRBD1 (6 bases). CDR3 length: 14 residues. The germline V gene has CDR1 MGHRA and CDR2 YSYEKL. V gave up 4 bases and J gave up 10 bases, with 14 bases separating them. CDR3 amino acids: CASSPAGAESPLHF. In nucleotides, the CDR3 is TGCGCCAGCAGCCCCGCAGGGGCGGAATCACCCCTCCACTTT.

There are many counts of this clonotype. This chain uses TRBV20-1 with TRBJ1-3; no firm D call. This CDR3 has 13 residues. V lost 4 bases and J lost 0, with 7 bases in between. The germline V gene encodes CDR1 DFQATT and CDR2 SNEGSKA (reference sequence). The CDR3 sequence is CSAKEGSGNTIYF. The CDR3, as DNA: TGCAGTGCTAAGGAAGGCTCTGGAAACACCATATATTTT.

This clonotype was recorded at least ten times. CDR3 sequence reads: CATSDGSSYEQYF. In nucleotides, the CDR3 is TGTGCCACCAGTGATGGCAGCTCCTACGAGCAGTACTTC. The rearrangement links TRBV24-1 to TRBJ2-7, with D hard to call. The CDR3 is made up of 13 amino acids. Germline CDR1 KGHDR, CDR2 SFDVKD. Trimming took off 3 bases at V and 0 bases at J, with 5 bases between the two ends.

The table lists this clonotype with a few counts. This chain uses TRBV27 with TRBJ1-6; D may be TRBD1 (5 bases). CDR3 length: 14 residues. Trimming stripped 5 bases from V and 10 bases from J, with 15 bases between. Germline CDR1 is MNHEY and CDR2 is SMNVEV (reference sequence). CDR3 in DNA: TGTGCCAGCAGTAAGACAGCGTTTGGATCACCCCTCCACTTT. This translates into CASSKTAFGSPLHF.

The sample holds many counts of this clonotype. The CDR3 bases are TGTGCCAGCAGTGAACAAAGGGGTAATGAGCAGTTCTTC. As protein: CASSEQRGNEQFF. This sequence joins TRBV2 and TRBJ2-1; weak D call: TRBD1 (5 bases). Germline V lookup: CDR1 SNHLY, CDR2 FYNNEI. The CDR3 totals 13 residues. Trimming stripped 2 bases from V and 7 bases from J, with 9 bases between.

This clonotype was seen many times. The gene calls are TRBV29-1 and TRBJ2-3; D may correspond to TRBD1 or TRBD2 (5 bases each). There are 14 residues in the CDR3. V lost 6 bases, J lost 6 bases, and 19 bases lay in between. Per germline, CDR1 SQVTM and CDR2 ANQGSEA. CDR3 in amino acids: CSVAPGTGGDTQYF. The DNA for the CDR3 is TGCAGCGTGGCCCCCGGGACCGGCGGGGATACGCAGTATTTT.